This TCR beta chain was identified during a study of T cell responses to AZD1222 COVID-19 vaccine. TCRdb's table, derived via immunoSEQ multiplex PCR, lists solely in-frame clones and lacks some. This sample carries approximately 140,000 clones, about 90% of them seen once, and the ten largest clones take 1.5% to 2%. To note about this clone: What it binds is unknown.

Germline-derived CDR1 and CDR2 are MNHEY and SVGEGT. This CDR3 has 15 amino acids. V gave up 0 bases and J gave up 7 bases; unmatched junction bases: 4. Findings and limits, study-wide: White British ancestry dominated among donors, who included more females, and clonal diversity was possibly underestimated.

The chain has TRBV6-2 or TRBV6-3 and TRBJ1-4; 8 nucleotides match TRBD1. The TCR was taken from an adult who received the AZD1222 COVID-19 vaccine. The material was peripheral blood, obtained 28 days after the second AZD1222 dose. The CDR3 is CASSYSGTGLEKLFF. The CDR3 region has the DNA TGTGCCAGCAGTTACTCTGGGACAGGACTTGAAAAACTGTTTTTT.